The T cell receptor beta chain under discussion was sequenced for a study of siplizumab effects on memory and regulatory T cells. Per germline, CDR1 ENHRY and CDR2 SYGVKD. Losses at the gene ends were 4 bases for V and 3 bases for J; bases not matched to a gene: 8. The CDR3 covers 16 residues. The study's findings and limits: Naive T cells were seen as more diverse than memory cells and as major alloresponse contributors.

The repertoire was sequenced with immunoSEQ multiplex PCR; TCRdb's copy has only in-frame clones and lacks some. This table holds more than 95,000 clones, under 95% found once. Points on this clone: Its antigen is unknown.

The sequence derives from a human donor in good health. The chain combines TRBV10-3 with TRBJ2-3, with TRBD2 identical over 9 bases. Specimen: CD4+ T cells sorted from blood. CDR3 sequence (DNA): TGTGCCATCAGTGGGCGGGGGGGCCGATTAACAGATACGCAGTATTTT. Translation: CAISGRGGRLTDTQYF.